This TCR beta chain derives from a study of vaccination effects on CD4 cells after COVID-19. General study findings and limits: In healthy vaccinees, only 1 of 255 vaccine-induced clones cross-reacted with common cold coronaviruses. Early post-infection timepoints were absent, and convalescent patients were few.

CDR1 SGHRS and CDR2 YFSETQ come from the germline V gene. The CDR3 contains 16 residues. V lost 4 bases and J lost 2; bases outside the gene matches: 6. This clone was counted only a few times. Its antigen is not known. Subsequent to a culture period of 10 days, CD4+ T cells were isolated. Either the mRNA-1273 or the BNT162b2 vaccine was given to participants as two doses. Nobody among the vaccine recipients had prior SARS-CoV-2 infection (nucleocapsid antibodies were negative). At days 3 and 7, half of the medium was exchanged for IL-2 medium. Data came from immunoSEQ multiplex PCR; TCRdb stores just in-frame clones and leaves some out. The sample contains more than 35,000 clones, approximately 72% of which appear only once.

This receptor was identified in a human donor who received a COVID-19 vaccine. This sequence joins TRBV5-1 and TRBJ1-3, with 10 nucleotides matching TRBD1. The starting material was CD4+ T cells from PBMCs cultured without peptide, obtained after COVID-19 vaccination. CDR3 sequence reads: CASSPAGQGTGNTIYF. The CDR3 DNA follows: TGCGCCAGCAGCCCGGCGGGACAGGGGACTGGAAACACCATATATTTT.